This TCR beta chain was captured by sequencing in a study of blood T cell repertoires in COVID-19. The CDR3 contains 13 residues. The germline CDR1 and CDR2 sequences are LNHDA and SQIVND (reference sequence). V lost 3 bases and J lost 7, with 10 bases in between. The table came from immunoSEQ multiplex PCR; TCRdb's copy has only in-frame clones and leaves some out. The sample yields some 260,000 clones, 70% to 90% seen once. The rearrangement links TRBV19 to TRBJ1-5; no reliable D call. This TCR was recovered from a woman between 40 and 55 years old who had recovered from COVID-19. The sample comprised peripheral blood. The CDR3 region has the DNA TGTGCCAGTAGTATCGTGCGTGAACAGCCCCAGCATTTT. Protein product: CASSIVREQPQHF.